Listed here are 24 T cell receptor beta chains from one sample, sequenced in a study of cytotoxic CD8 clonotypes in ibrutinib-treated CLL. TCRdb's copy holds only in-frame clones and misses some; the assay was immunoSEQ multiplex PCR. The sample has fewer than 300,000 clones, more than 70% seen once. The sample in question was PBMCs, obtained at disease progression, from a patient treated with ibrutinib. The receptors here all came from a human donor with chronic lymphocytic leukemia.

This chain links TRBV19 with TRBJ2-3; TRBD1 agrees at 9 bases. From germline, CDR1 is LNHDA and CDR2 SQIVND (reference sequence). J gave up 3 bases and V 5 bases, and 3 bases lay outside the gene matches. The CDR3 length is 14 residues. CDR3: CASSGTGWTDTQYF. CDR3 nucleotides: TGTGCCAGTAGTGGGACAGGGTGGACAGATACGCAGTATTTT.

The rearrangement links TRBV2 to TRBJ1-1; D possibly corresponds to TRBD1 (6 bases). From germline, CDR1 is SNHLY and CDR2 FYNNEI. The CDR3 totals 15 residues. Trimming left V 7 bases short and J 3 bases short, with 18 bases between. CDR3 protein: CASTPRQGRYTEAFF. In DNA, the CDR3 is TGTGCCAGCACCCCAAGGCAGGGGAGGTACACTGAAGCTTTCTTT.

This chain connects TRBV15 to TRBJ1-4; 7 positions agree with TRBD1. CDR1 is LNHNV, CDR2 YYDKDF, per germline (reference sequence). The CDR3 extends over 15 amino acids. V lost 0 bases and J lost 8; bases outside the gene matches: 6. The DNA of the CDR3 is TGTGCCACCAGCAGAGATCGAGGGGGCGCGGAAAAACTGTTTTTT. Encoded protein: CATSRDRGGAEKLFF.

This chain links TRBV11-2 with TRBJ2-2; maybe TRBD1 (5 bases). Germline CDR1 is SGHAT and CDR2 is FQNNGV. The CDR3 sequence is 14 residues long. The ends were cut back, 1 base at V and 4 bases at J, with 7 bases in the middle. CDR3 in amino acids: CASSLGQFTGELFF. In DNA, the CDR3 is TGTGCCAGCAGCTTAGGACAGTTCACCGGGGAGCTGTTTTTT.

The V call is TRBV25-1, the J call TRBJ1-2; D gene unclear. The CDR3 totals 13 residues. Germline CDR1 is MGHDK and CDR2 is SYGVNS. Trimming took 3 bases from V and 11 from J, leaving 16 bases between them. CDR3 sequence: CASSDDRYSRYTF. The DNA of the CDR3 is TGTGCCAGCAGTGACGACCGATACTCCCGGTACACCTTC.

V usage is TRBV29-1 and J usage is TRBJ2-1, with D perhaps matching TRBD2 (6 bases). The germline CDR1 and CDR2 sequences are SQVTM and ANQGSEA. The CDR3 spans 16 residues. V dropped 4 bases and J dropped 5 bases, with 21 bases sitting between them. The CDR3 DNA reads TGCAGCGTTGGGCGTGGGGGGTCAGGCCCACACAATGAGCAGTTCTTC. Residues: CSVGRGGSGPHNEQFF.

This clone has a single count. The gene calls are TRBV6-5 and TRBJ1-4, with TRBD1 identical over 8 bases. Germline trimming cut 6 bases from V and 8 bases from J; bases unmatched to any gene: 8. The germline V gene encodes CDR1 MNHEY and CDR2 SVGAGI. The CDR3 is made up of 14 amino acids. The CDR3 bases are TGTGCCAGCAGCCAGACAGGGGTTAGAGAAAAACTGTTTTTT. Protein: CASSQTGVREKLFF.

The CDR3 reads CASKRTGNAYEQYF. The CDR3 nucleotides read TGTGCCAGCAAGAGAACGGGAAATGCCTACGAGCAGTACTTC. The chain employs TRBV13 and TRBJ2-7; tentatively, D is TRBD2 (5 bases). This CDR3 comprises 14 residues. V was trimmed by 7 bases and J by 2 bases, leaving 15 bases between them. Germline CDR1 reads PRHDT; CDR2 reads FYEKMQ (reference sequence). Using reference TRBV13 and TRBJ2-7 for the parts outside the CDR3, the full variable domain is AAGVIQSPRHLIKEKRETATLKCYPIPRHDTVYWYQQGPGQDPQFLISFYEKMQSDKGSIPDRFSAQQFSDYHSELNMSSLELGDSALYFCASKRTGNAYEQYFGPGTRLTVT.

This clone appeared once. The chain is built from TRBV18 and TRBJ1-2, with D possibly TRBD1 on 6 matching bases. Germline lookup yields CDR1 KGHSH and CDR2 LQKENI. V lost 3 bases to trimming and J lost 7 bases, with 21 bases between them. The CDR3 covers 16 residues. The CDR3 DNA is TGTGCCAGCTCACCCTCCCGGACAGAACCCGTGCGTGGCTACACCTTC. Protein sequence: CASSPSRTEPVRGYTF.

The V call is TRBV29-1, the J call TRBJ2-6, with TRBD1 matching 10 bases. Germline CDR1 SQVTM, CDR2 ANQGSEA. With V trimmed by 4 bases and J by 0 bases, 3 bases remained unmatched. The CDR3 has 16 amino acids. CDR3 bases: TGCAGCGTTGCGGGACAGGGGAGCTCTGGGGCCAACGTCCTGACTTTC. It specifies CSVAGQGSSGANVLTF.

This chain joins TRBV5-4 and TRBJ1-2; no firm D call. Germline loops: CDR1 SGHNT, CDR2 YYREEE (reference sequence). The CDR3 runs to 15 residues. Trimming took off 4 bases at V and 6 bases at J, with 19 bases between the two ends. The CDR3 here is CASSLNPDPGNGYTF. CDR3 coding DNA: TGTGCCAGCAGCCTCAACCCAGACCCGGGCAATGGCTACACCTTC.

This clone was observed a single time. This chain joins TRBV7-2 and TRBJ2-1, with 13 bases fitting TRBD2. V lost 5 bases and J lost 3; bases outside the gene matches: 7. This CDR3 has 17 amino acids. The V gene's germline CDR1 is SGHTA and CDR2 FQGNSA. The CDR3 sequence is CASSPRLAGGRYNEQFF. CDR3 bases: TGTGCCAGCAGCCCTCGACTAGCGGGGGGCCGCTACAATGAGCAGTTCTTC.

This sequence joins TRBV4-1 and TRBJ2-7, with a tentative D call TRBD2 (6 bases). Per the germline V gene, CDR1 is MGHRA and CDR2 is YSYEKL. The V gene lost 4 bases and the J gene lost 4 bases, with 20 bases spanning the gap. The CDR3 has 16 residues. The CDR3 DNA reads TGCGCCAGCAGCCTAAGATGGGGAGTAGCGGAGTACGAGCAGTACTTC. This translates into CASSLRWGVAEYEQYF.

The V gene is TRBV5-4, the J gene TRBJ2-1; TRBD2 might be the D (5 bases). Between the trimmed V and J ends, which lost 0 bases and 0 bases, there was a span of 16 bases. Looked up from germline, CDR1 is SGHNT and CDR2 is YYREEE (reference sequence). The CDR3 is 18 amino acids. The CDR3 nucleotides read TGTGCCAGCAGCTTGGAGGTTAGCGCGAGCCCCTCCTACAATGAGCAGTTCTTC. As protein: CASSLEVSASPSYNEQFF.

The rearrangement joins TRBV28 to TRBJ2-7; D unclear. This CDR3 is built from 15 residues. Trimming took 2 bases from V and 1 from J, leaving 12 bases between them. Germline V gene lookup returns CDR1 MDHEN and CDR2 SYDVKM. CDR3 sequence: CASSLRLAASYEQYF. Here the CDR3 DNA reads TGTGCCAGCAGTTTAAGGTTGGCAGCATCCTACGAGCAGTACTTC.

Here the CDR3 DNA reads TGTGCCAGCAGCAACCGGGGCGGGCAGGGGGCAGATACGCAGTATTTT. Amino acid sequence: CASSNRGGQGADTQYF. The rearrangement links TRBV9 to TRBJ2-3; 7 bases align to TRBD1. The V gene end was trimmed by 4 bases and the J gene end by 4 bases; junction bases not matched to a gene: 12. CDR3 length: 16 residues. In germline, CDR1 is SGDLS, CDR2 YYNGEE.

The J gene is TRBJ1-1, the V gene TRBV15; 10 bases align to TRBD1. The CDR3 length is 15 residues. The germline gives CDR1 LNHNV, CDR2 YYDKDF (reference sequence). V dropped 4 bases and J dropped 10; count of bases not matched to a gene: 12. The chain's CDR3 is CATSTAGQGQGGAFF. The CDR3 DNA is TGTGCCACCAGCACGGCGGGACAGGGGCAAGGGGGAGCTTTCTTT.

This sequence joins TRBV20-1 and TRBJ2-5; D is unresolved. The V end was cut by 8 bases, the J end by 5 bases, with 9 bases between. The CDR3 runs to 10 residues. CDR1 is DFQATT and CDR2 is SNEGSKA in the germline V gene (reference sequence). CDR3 coding DNA: TGCAGTACCTATCGGGAGACCCAGTACTTC. It yields the protein CSTYRETQYF.

This clone showed up just once. This sequence joins TRBV6-5 and TRBJ2-7; no clear D gene. There are 13 residues in the CDR3. Trimming took off 6 bases at V and 3 bases at J, with 12 bases between the two ends. The germline gives CDR1 MNHEY, CDR2 SVGAGI. The CDR3 region has the DNA TGTGCCAGCAGCAACCTTATTGACTACGAGCAGTACTTC. The encoded protein is CASSNLIDYEQYF.

The V gene is TRBV27, the J gene TRBJ1-2; no clear D. Germline assignment: CDR1 MNHEY and CDR2 SMNVEV (reference sequence). Trimming took 2 bases from V and 3 from J, leaving 10 bases between them. There are 14 residues in the CDR3. CDR3 sequence reads: CASSLANQDYGYTF. CDR3 nucleotides: TGTGCCAGCAGTTTAGCCAATCAGGACTATGGCTACACCTTC.

This chain uses TRBV11-1 with TRBJ1-2, with D possibly TRBD1 on 6 matching bases. Trimming removed 2 bases from V and 3 bases from J, with 13 bases in between. This CDR3 has 15 amino acids. CDR1 is SGHAT and CDR2 is FQDESV in the germline V gene (reference sequence). CDR3 sequence: CASSLWGTRDYGYTF. The CDR3, as DNA: TGTGCCAGCAGCTTATGGGGGACAAGGGACTATGGCTACACCTTC.

The chain couples TRBV7-8 to TRBJ2-7; 8 bases are a match to TRBD1. Trimming at V came to 0 bases and at J to 5 bases, leaving 12 bases not matched to a gene. Germline values: CDR1 SGHVS, CDR2 FQNEAQ. This CDR3 is 17 amino acids long. The CDR3 DNA reads TGTGCCAGCAGCTTAGCGCAGGGGGCAGTAGTTTCCCACGAGCAGTACTTC. It codes for CASSLAQGAVVSHEQYF.

This chain links TRBV5-6 with TRBJ2-3; a possible D gene is TRBD2 (6 bases). This CDR3 is 14 amino acids long. Germline V gene lookup returns CDR1 SGHDT and CDR2 YYEEEE. Trimming left V 3 bases short and J 0 bases short, with 8 bases between. CDR3 sequence (DNA): TGTGCCAGCAGCTATAGCGGAAGCACAGATACGCAGTATTTT. This sequence encodes CASSYSGSTDTQYF.

The CDR3 sequence: CASSSEGGGDTQYF. CDR3 nucleotides: TGTGCCAGCAGCTCCGAGGGGGGGGGAGATACGCAGTATTTT. This chain uses TRBV9 with TRBJ2-3; D might be TRBD2 (7 bases). The CDR3 runs 14 residues. Germline loops: CDR1 SGDLS, CDR2 YYNGEE. Deletions cut 4 bases from V and 5 bases from J, with 14 bases between.